These T cell receptor beta chains were read from a single sample in a study of cytomegalovirus exposure and HLA in healthy donors. This table comes from immunoSEQ multiplex PCR, and its TCRdb copy is limited to in-frame clones, with some not included. The sample lists over 75,000 clones, roughly a tenth occurring once. Sequencing was done on a sample of PBMCs. All receptors come from a man between 50 and 59 years old in good health and CMV-seropositive. Both conserved end residues are part of each CDR3. Each record gives: clone size, D gene, V gene, J gene, CDR3 DNA, CDR3 protein. The D gene is left open where the match is weak. Not every row has a clone size; where given, it reads once, few, many or a size class.

>few|-|TRBV28|TRBJ2-6
TGTGCCAGCACCTCAGGGTACGCTGGGGCCAACGTCCTGACTTTC
CASTSGYAGANVLTF
>-|-|TRBV7-9|TRBJ2-3
TGTGCCAGCAGCTTAGGCCACCTGACAGGCCGGAGTCGAGATACGCAGTATTTT
CASSLGHLTGRSRDTQYF
>-|-|TRBV18|TRBJ2-2
TGTGCCACCCGACTAGGGCCCACCGGGGAGCTGTTTTTT
CATRLGPTGELFF
>-|-|TRBV6-5|TRBJ2-1
TGTGCCAGCAGTCTCCCGGGACTCGACAATGAGCAGTTCTTC
CASSLPGLDNEQFF
>-|-|TRBV28|TRBJ2-7
TGTGCCAGCGTCTCTAGCGTTGCCTCATACTCCCCCTACGAGCAGTACTTC
CASVSSVASYSPYEQYF
>-|-|TRBV5-5|TRBJ2-7
TGTGCCAGCAGCTTGGACGGCTCCTACGAGCAGTACTTC
CASSLDGSYEQYF
>-|-|TRBV7-9|TRBJ1-2
TGTGCCAGCAGCTTAACCGCAATAGTTAACTATGGCTACACCTTC
CASSLTAIVNYGYTF
>few|-|TRBV2|TRBJ2-1
TGTGCCAGCAGTGAGTCCGGAGTCGAGCAGTTCTTC
CASSESGVEQFF
>-|-|TRBV20-1|TRBJ2-7
TGCAGTGCCATAGCGACGTACGAGCAGTACTTC
CSAIATYEQYF
>few|-|TRBV2|TRBJ1-5
TGTGCCAGCAGTGACCCAAGGGGTTCCAATCAGCCCCAGCATTTT
CASSDPRGSNQPQHF
>-|TRBD1|TRBV29-1|TRBJ2-1
TGCAGCGCCGACGGGGACAGGGGGAAGGACAATGAGCAGTTCTTC
CSADGDRGKDNEQFF
>-|TRBD1|TRBV29-1|TRBJ1-1
TGCAGCGTGCCCCCGGGACAGGGTGGGCGGACTGAAGCTTTCTTT
CSVPPGQGGRTEAFF
>-|-|TRBV6-5|TRBJ2-4
TGTGCCAGCAGTTATGGAGGGAGCGCCAAAAACATTCAGTACTTC
CASSYGGSAKNIQYF
>few|-|TRBV11-2|TRBJ2-6
TGTGCCGCGTCGGACAGTTCTGGGGCCAACGTCCTGACTTTC
CAASDSSGANVLTF
>few|-|TRBV6-1|TRBJ2-5
TGTGCCAGCACCAACTTCCAAGAGACCCAGTACTTC
CASTNFQETQYF
>few|-|TRBV15|TRBJ1-5
TGTGCCACCAGCAGAGGAAACAGGGAAGGTCAGCCCCAGCATTTT
CATSRGNREGQPQHF
>-|-|TRBV7-6|TRBJ2-3
TGTGCCAGCAGCTCTGGTAGCTTGAGCACAGATACGCAGTATTTT
CASSSGSLSTDTQYF
>few|-|TRBV4-2|TRBJ2-5
TGTGCCAGCAGCCAAGTCGGGAGTAACGGTCAAGAGACCCAGTACTTC
CASSQVGSNGQETQYF
>few|-|TRBV19|TRBJ2-7
TGTGCCAGTAGTATAGGGGCAGGGGTCAGCTACGAGCAGTACTTC
CASSIGAGVSYEQYF
>few|TRBD2|TRBV30|TRBJ2-3
TGTGCCTGGAGCTCTGGACTAGCGGGTAGCTCAGATACGCAGTATTTT
CAWSSGLAGSSDTQYF
>few|-|TRBV7-2|TRBJ1-1
TGTGCCAGCAGTTTCAAGCGGGATTCTGAAGCTTTCTTT
CASSFKRDSEAFF
>-|TRBD1|TRBV28|TRBJ2-7
TGTGCCAGCACCCGGACAGGGTTACGCTCCTACGAGCAGTACTTC
CASTRTGLRSYEQYF
>-|-|TRBV10-3|TRBJ2-7
TGTGCCATCCGCCCGGGTGAAAGCTCCTACGAGCAGTACTTC
CAIRPGESSYEQYF
>-|-|TRBV28|TRBJ2-7
TGTGCCAGCAGTTTGAACCCCTACGGGCAGTACTTC
CASSLNPYGQYF
>-|-|TRBV6-1|TRBJ2-1
TGTGCCAGCAGTGAAGAAGGAGCAGCCTACAATGAGCAGTTCTTC
CASSEEGAAYNEQFF
>few|-|TRBV10-2|TRBJ1-3
TGCGCCGTAATTGGGACAGGAAACACCATATATTTT
CAVIGTGNTIYF
>few|-|TRBV6-6|TRBJ1-6
TGTGCCAGCAGTTACCGGGACACCCATAATTCACCCCTCCACTTT
CASSYRDTHNSPLHF
>few|-|TRBV5-1|TRBJ1-2
TGCGCCAGCAGCTTGGGCCCAGGGGAAGACTATGGCTACACCTTC
CASSLGPGEDYGYTF
>-|-|TRBV28|TRBJ1-1
TGTGCCAGCAGTTTCTTGAGGAACACTGAAGCTTTCTTT
CASSFLRNTEAFF
>-|TRBD1|TRBV7-9|TRBJ1-3
TGTGCCAGCAGCGGAAAGGGACAGTCGGTCTCTGGAAACACCATATATTTT
CASSGKGQSVSGNTIYF
>few|-|TRBV5-6|TRBJ2-6
TGTGCCAGCAGCTTGGATCCTAGCGACCGCTCTGGGGCCAACGTCCTGACTTTC
CASSLDPSDRSGANVLTF
>few|TRBD1|TRBV9|TRBJ2-5
TGTGCCAGCAGCGCGGCAGGGGGCTGGGAGACCCAGTACTTC
CASSAAGGWETQYF
>few|TRBD2|TRBV5-4|TRBJ2-2
TGTGCCAGCAGCCAGGGAGCGGGGCTGAACACCGGGGAGCTGTTTTTT
CASSQGAGLNTGELFF
>few|TRBD2|TRBV7-2|TRBJ2-3
TGTGCCAGCAGCTTATTTCGGTCTAGCGGGAGCACAGATACGCAGTATTTT
CASSLFRSSGSTDTQYF
>-|-|TRBV5-1|TRBJ2-1
TGCGCCAGCAGCTTCCGGGACTCCTACAATGAGCAGTTCTTC
CASSFRDSYNEQFF
>-|-|TRBV30|TRBJ1-1
TGTGCCTGGAGTGTATTTGGGCCCGAAGCTTTCTTT
CAWSVFGPEAFF
>few|-|TRBV4-3|TRBJ1-2
TGCGCCAGCAGCCAAGGGAACTATGGCTACCCCTTC
CASSQGNYGYPF
>few|-|TRBV11-1|TRBJ2-2
TGTGCCAGCAGCCGACTGCTAAACACCGGGGAGCTGTTTTTT
CASSRLLNTGELFF
>-|-|TRBV30|TRBJ2-1
TGTGCCTGGAGTGTAGCGCAGAGCTCCTACAATGAGCAGTTCTTC
CAWSVAQSSYNEQFF
>few|-|TRBV5-1|TRBJ2-3
TGCGCCAGCAGCTTGACGGGAGTTCCAGATACGCAGTATTTT
CASSLTGVPDTQYF
>few|-|TRBV6-1|TRBJ2-3
TGTGCCGGCAAGAAGAGGGCCGAAGATACGCAGTATTTT
CAGKKRAEDTQYF
>-|TRBD2|TRBV5-4|TRBJ2-1
TGTGCCAGCAGCTTGGGGGGCGCTAGCGGGAGGGCCTACAATGAGCAGTTCTTC
CASSLGGASGRAYNEQFF
>-|-|TRBV27|TRBJ1-3
TGTGCCAGCAGTCCACGAAGGACGACGGACAGCCCCTCTGGAAACACCATATATTTT
CASSPRRTTDSPSGNTIYF
>few|TRBD1|TRBV27|TRBJ1-2
TGTGCCAGCAGTGCCAAGCACGGGACAGGGAACTATGGCTACACCTTC
CASSAKHGTGNYGYTF
>few|-|TRBV13|TRBJ1-5
TGTGCCAGCAGCTTCGGTGCAGGGGGCAATCAGCCCCAGCATTTT
CASSFGAGGNQPQHF
>-|TRBD2|TRBV4-1|TRBJ2-3
TGCGCCAGCAGCCATTCCGGACTAGCGGGGAGGTGGTATTTT
CASSHSGLAGRWYF
>medium-sized|TRBD2|TRBV6-5|TRBJ2-3
TGTGCCAGCAGGGGGGGACTAGCGGGAACAGATACGCAGTATTTT
CASRGGLAGTDTQYF
>-|TRBD2|TRBV11-1|TRBJ2-5
TGTGCCAGCAGCCTACCTTTAGCGGGAGTGGAGACCCAGTACTTC
CASSLPLAGVETQYF
>few|TRBD1|TRBV5-1|TRBJ2-7
TGCGCCAGCAGCTTGAAGGGACAGGGGCAATCTCCCGAGCAGTACTTC
CASSLKGQGQSPEQYF
>-|-|TRBV30|TRBJ1-6
TGTGCCTGGAGTGGGCAGGGGAATAATTCACCCCTCCACTTT
CAWSGQGNNSPLHF